The 28 T cell receptor beta chains in this list originate from one sample, sequenced in a study of blood T cell repertoires in COVID-19. Sequenced by immunoSEQ multiplex PCR; TCRdb stores in-frame clones only, minus some. Among a few hundred thousand clones listed, about 87% were seen once. The specimen was PBMCs or T cells enriched from blood (not recorded which). Receptors were obtained from a woman aged 18-29 years who had recovered from COVID-19.

The CDR3 coding sequence is TGTGCCAGCAGTTACTCGGGGAGCTCCTATAATTCACCCCTCCACTTT. Protein sequence: CASSYSGSSYNSPLHF. The gene calls are TRBV6-5 and TRBJ1-6; unclear D gene. The V end lost 0 bases, the J end lost 0 bases, and 6 bases lay between the germline ends. The CDR3 runs 16 residues. Looked up from germline, CDR1 is MNHEY and CDR2 is SVGAGI.

The rearrangement uses TRBV19 and TRBJ2-2; 7 nucleotides agree with TRBD2. The CDR3 runs 15 residues. From germline, CDR1 is LNHDA and CDR2 SQIVND (reference sequence). J gave up 3 bases and V 3 bases, and 4 bases lay outside the gene matches. The CDR3 region is CASSIRGRDTGELFF. CDR3 in DNA: TGTGCCAGTAGTATCCGCGGGAGAGACACCGGGGAGCTGTTTTTT.

The V call is TRBV29-1, the J call TRBJ1-1, with 9 positions matching TRBD1. CDR3 length: 13 residues. J gave up 3 bases and V 6 bases, and 5 bases lay outside the gene matches. Germline V gene sequence: CDR1 SQVTM, CDR2 ANQGSEA. The chain's CDR3 is CSVRTGDHTEAFF. In nucleotides, the CDR3 is TGCAGCGTCCGGACAGGGGACCACACTGAAGCTTTCTTT.

The V gene is TRBV9, the J gene TRBJ1-3; D possibly corresponds to TRBD1 (5 bases). V was pared by 1 base and J by 2 bases, with 13 bases between. Germline CDR1 and CDR2: SGDLS and YYNGEE. This CDR3 has 16 residues. The CDR3 spells CASSVNPGKPGNTIYF. CDR3 nucleotide sequence: TGTGCCAGCAGCGTAAATCCAGGGAAGCCTGGAAACACCATATATTTT. The whole variable domain, remainder taken from reference TRBV9 and TRBJ1-3, is DSGVTQTPKHLITATGQRVTLRCSPRSGDLSVYWYQQSLDQGLQFLIQYYNGEERAKGNILERFSAQQFPDLHSELNLSSLELGDSALYFCASSVNPGKPGNTIYFGEGSWLTVV.

This clone was seen just once. This chain connects TRBV2 to TRBJ1-4; D possibly corresponds to TRBD1 (6 bases). Germline loops: CDR1 SNHLY, CDR2 FYNNEI. The CDR3 runs to 14 residues. V lost 3 bases and J 2 bases, leaving 7 bases between the germline ends. The CDR3 spells CASSDDRTNEKLFF. The CDR3 coding sequence is TGTGCCAGCAGTGACGACAGGACTAATGAAAAACTGTTTTTT.

The rearrangement joins TRBV6-5 to TRBJ2-2; D is possibly TRBD1 (6 bases). The ends were cut back, 8 bases at V and 4 bases at J, with 14 bases in the middle. The CDR3 runs 14 residues. Germline CDR1 and CDR2: MNHEY and SVGAGI. CDR3 sequence reads: CASLKQGATGELFF. In DNA form, the CDR3 reads TGTGCCAGCCTTAAACAGGGAGCCACCGGGGAGCTGTTTTTT.

This clone was recorded once. This chain uses TRBV7-2 with TRBJ2-5; maybe TRBD2 (6 bases). V dropped 5 bases and J dropped 5 bases, with 15 bases sitting between them. The CDR3 runs to 14 residues. Germline V gene lookup returns CDR1 SGHTA and CDR2 FQGNSA. CDR3 residues: CASSPIAAEETQYF. The CDR3 bases are TGTGCCAGCAGCCCTATAGCGGCTGAGGAGACCCAGTACTTC.

The chain uses TRBV5-4 and TRBJ2-2; no definite D call. The length of the CDR3 is 15 residues. Deletions cut 3 bases from V and 0 bases from J, with 9 bases between. Germline lookup yields CDR1 SGHNT and CDR2 YYREEE (reference sequence). The CDR3 DNA reads TGTGCCAGCAGCTCCCCGTCTGCGAACACCGGGGAGCTGTTTTTT. It codes for CASSSPSANTGELFF.

V usage is TRBV7-3 and J usage is TRBJ2-2; tentative D call: TRBD2 (7 bases). Trimming pared 5 bases from V and 4 bases from J, leaving 17 bases between. The CDR3 length is 16 residues. CDR1 and CDR2 (germline): SGHTA, FQGTGA. CDR3 DNA sequence: TGTGCCAGCAGCCTCACCGGGGGGCAGGGCACCGGGGAGCTGTTTTTT. Translated, it gives CASSLTGGQGTGELFF. Supplemented by reference TRBV7-3 and TRBJ2-2, the full variable domain reads GAGVSQTPSNKVTEKGKYVELRCDPISGHTALYWYRQSLGQGPEFLIYFQGTGAADDSGLPNDRFFAVRPEGSVSTLKIQRTERGDSAVYLCASSLTGGQGTGELFFGEGSRLTVL.

The rearrangement links TRBV9 to TRBJ2-1, with 7 bases lining up with TRBD1. This CDR3 has 14 amino acids. J was trimmed by 4 bases and V by 3 bases; bases with no gene match: 4. Germline V gene lookup returns CDR1 SGDLS and CDR2 YYNGEE. CDR3 sequence reads: CASSGRGQYNEQFF. CDR3 nucleotides: TGTGCCAGCAGCGGACGGGGACAGTACAATGAGCAGTTCTTC.

The V and J genes are TRBV5-1 and TRBJ1-1; no clear D. The V gene lost 0 bases and the J gene lost 2 bases, with 8 bases spanning the gap. Germline loops: CDR1 SGHRS, CDR2 YFSETQ. The length of the CDR3 is 14 residues. CDR3 in amino acids: CASSLVRDNTEAFF. CDR3 nucleotide sequence: TGCGCCAGCAGCTTGGTCCGGGATAACACTGAAGCTTTCTTT.

This chain joins TRBV12-5 and TRBJ2-2; possible D gene TRBD1, 5 bases. The germline V gene has CDR1 LGHNT and CDR2 FRNRAP. The V end lost 1 base, the J end lost 1 base, and 7 bases lay between the germline ends. The CDR3 contains 15 residues. The CDR3 protein is CASGLGQGNTGELFF. CDR3 DNA sequence: TGTGCTAGTGGTTTGGGGCAGGGGAACACCGGGGAGCTGTTTTTT.

The rearrangement joins TRBV5-1 to TRBJ2-3, with TRBD1 matching 10 bases. This CDR3 has 16 residues. Germline V gene lookup returns CDR1 SGHRS and CDR2 YFSETQ. The V gene end was trimmed by 4 bases and the J gene end by 4 bases; junction bases not matched to a gene: 9. The CDR3 DNA reads as TGCGCCAGCAGCCCCGGGACAGGGGCTTTGTCAGATACGCAGTATTTT. This sequence encodes CASSPGTGALSDTQYF.

The V gene is TRBV5-6, the J gene TRBJ2-7; D is perhaps TRBD2 (5 bases). V gave up 4 bases and J gave up 2 bases, with 16 bases separating them. From germline, CDR1 is SGHDT and CDR2 YYEEEE. This CDR3 spans 15 amino acids. CDR3 sequence (DNA): TGTGCCAGCAGCCCACTGACCGGGAATGCCTACGAGCAGTACTTC. Its translation: CASSPLTGNAYEQYF.

The genes are TRBV30 and TRBJ1-2; D remains unclear. The CDR3 loop spans 12 amino acids. V lost 2 bases and J 2 bases, leaving 6 bases between the germline ends. Germline loops: CDR1 GTSNPN, CDR2 SVGIG (reference sequence). Here the CDR3 DNA reads TGTGCCTGGAGTAAACAGAACTATGGCTACACCTTC. It translates to CAWSKQNYGYTF.

This rearrangement joins TRBV5-1 to TRBJ1-2, with TRBD1 identical over 7 bases. Germline CDR1 SGHRS, CDR2 YFSETQ. The CDR3 spans 14 residues. V lost 4 bases and J lost 5; bases outside the gene matches: 8. CDR3: CASSTQGIGYGYTF. DNA for the CDR3: TGCGCCAGCAGCACACAGGGGATTGGGTATGGCTACACCTTC.

This sequence joins TRBV9 and TRBJ1-6; 8 nucleotides agree with TRBD1. Unmatched junction bases numbered 6, after V lost 4 bases and J lost 12 bases. Germline CDR1 and CDR2: SGDLS and YYNGEE. This CDR3 spans 13 amino acids. The CDR3, as DNA: TGTGCCAGCAGCAGGGACAGGACTCTACCCCTCCACTTT. This encodes CASSRDRTLPLHF.

J is TRBJ2-3 and V is TRBV28; D might be TRBD2 (6 bases). Germline CDR1 is MDHEN and CDR2 is SYDVKM. The CDR3 length is 13 residues. Trimming cost V 11 bases and J 1 base, with 13 bases left between them. CDR3 bases: TGTGCCTTCCAAGGCGGGGGCACAGATACGCAGTATTTT. Protein sequence: CAFQGGGTDTQYF.

V is TRBV9 and J is TRBJ2-4; perhaps TRBD1 as D (6 bases). Germline CDR1 is SGDLS and CDR2 is YYNGEE. The CDR3 has 17 residues. The V end lost 2 bases, the J end lost 1 base, and 16 bases lay between the germline ends. The CDR3 coding sequence is TGTGCCAGCAGCGTCCACCCGGACAGTGTTGCCAAAAACATTCAGTACTTC. Amino acid sequence: CASSVHPDSVAKNIQYF.

This sequence joins TRBV29-1 and TRBJ2-7; D not certain. The germline V gene encodes CDR1 SQVTM and CDR2 ANQGSEA. CDR3 length: 14 amino acids. V shed 2 bases and J shed 2 bases, with 13 bases lying between them. Written as DNA, the CDR3 is TGCAGCGTTGAATTGGCGGAAAACACCTACGAGCAGTACTTC. This codes for CSVELAENTYEQYF.

The chain carries TRBV24-1 and TRBJ2-5; 9 bases are shared with TRBD1. Germline CDR1 reads KGHDR; CDR2 reads SFDVKD. This CDR3 has 16 residues. With V trimmed by 5 bases and J by 2 bases, 8 bases remained unmatched. CDR3 sequence: CATSGSMTGGQETQYF. The CDR3 nucleotides read TGTGCCACCAGTGGATCCATGACAGGGGGTCAAGAGACCCAGTACTTC.

The V gene is TRBV5-6, the J gene TRBJ1-2; a weak D match, TRBD1 (5 bases). Trimming cost V 3 bases and J 4 bases, with 19 bases left between them. Germline V gene lookup returns CDR1 SGHDT and CDR2 YYEEEE. This CDR3 contains 16 residues. The CDR3 spells CASSSAGGNSFYGYTF. CDR3 coding DNA: TGTGCCAGCAGCTCCGCTGGGGGGAATAGTTTCTATGGCTACACCTTC.

This clone showed up just a few times. The rearrangement links TRBV7-9 to TRBJ1-2; D perhaps matches TRBD1 (5 bases). V was clipped by 3 bases and J by 8 bases, with 10 bases between them. The CDR3 sequence is 12 residues long. Per the germline V gene, CDR1 is SEHNR and CDR2 is FQNEAQ (reference sequence). CDR3 residues: CASSLDYRGYTF. In DNA form, the CDR3 reads TGTGCCAGCAGCTTGGATTACAGGGGCTACACCTTC. The complete variable domain, with remaining parts taken from reference TRBV7-9 and TRBJ1-2, reads DTGVSQNPRHKITKRGQNVTFRCDPISEHNRLYWYRQTLGQGPEFLTYFQNEAQLEKSRLLSDRFSAERPKGSFSTLEIQRTEQGDSAMYLCASSLDYRGYTFGSGTRLTVV.

The chain is built from TRBV15 and TRBJ2-3, with 8 bases identical to TRBD2. After removal of 2 bases from V and 4 bases from J, the junction contained 5 bases not matched to a gene. From germline, CDR1 is LNHNV and CDR2 YYDKDF (reference sequence). CDR3 length: 15 amino acids. In nucleotides, the CDR3 is TGTGCCACCAGCAGAAACAGCGGGGGTGCAGATACGCAGTATTTT. Its protein product is CATSRNSGGADTQYF.

In regard to this clone: Within the sample, other DNA sequences also encode this same CDR3. The rearrangement links TRBV5-1 to TRBJ2-7; 8 nucleotides agree with TRBD2. The CDR3 has 16 residues. J was trimmed by 3 bases and V by 4 bases; bases with no gene match: 12. Germline V gene lookup returns CDR1 SGHRS and CDR2 YFSETQ. Here the CDR3 DNA reads TGCGCCAGCAGCCTGGGAGTGGGACTAGGGGTCTACGAGCAGTACTTC. This sequence encodes CASSLGVGLGVYEQYF.

The chain couples TRBV2 to TRBJ1-5; D may be TRBD1 (6 bases). The V end lost 6 bases, the J end lost 0 bases, and 12 bases lay between the germline ends. This CDR3 is built from 15 residues. Looked up from germline, CDR1 is SNHLY and CDR2 is FYNNEI. The CDR3, as DNA: TGTGCCAGCAGGGGGGACAAAGATAGCAATCAGCCCCAGCATTTT. Translated: CASRGDKDSNQPQHF.

The rearrangement uses TRBV5-6 and TRBJ2-2; 13 nucleotides match TRBD2. CDR3 length: 19 amino acids. V was pared by 4 bases and J by 7 bases, with 16 bases of the junction left unmatched. Germline CDR1 is SGHDT and CDR2 is YYEEEE. The CDR3, as DNA: TGTGCCAGCAGCCAACCGGGACTAGCGGGGCGCGCGTCCTACGGGGAGCTGTTTTTT. Amino acid sequence: CASSQPGLAGRASYGELFF.

The V call is TRBV5-1, the J call TRBJ2-1; perhaps TRBD1 as D (6 bases). CDR1 and CDR2 (germline): SGHRS, YFSETQ. CDR3 length: 12 residues. The germline V and J ends were trimmed by 4 bases and 7 bases, with 9 bases remaining between them. CDR3 sequence reads: CASSPQGNEQFF. In DNA, the CDR3 is TGCGCCAGCAGCCCGCAGGGGAATGAGCAGTTCTTC.